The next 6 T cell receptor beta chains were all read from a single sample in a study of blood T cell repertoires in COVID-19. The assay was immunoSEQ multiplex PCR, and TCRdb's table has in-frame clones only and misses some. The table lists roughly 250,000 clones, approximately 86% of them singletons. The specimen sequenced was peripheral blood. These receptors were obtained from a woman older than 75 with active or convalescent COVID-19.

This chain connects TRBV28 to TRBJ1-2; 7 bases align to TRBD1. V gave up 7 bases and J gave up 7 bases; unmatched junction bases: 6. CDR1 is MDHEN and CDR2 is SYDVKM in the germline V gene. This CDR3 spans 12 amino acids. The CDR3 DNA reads TGTGCCAGCACAAGACAGGGCTTTGGCTACACCTTC. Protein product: CASTRQGFGYTF.

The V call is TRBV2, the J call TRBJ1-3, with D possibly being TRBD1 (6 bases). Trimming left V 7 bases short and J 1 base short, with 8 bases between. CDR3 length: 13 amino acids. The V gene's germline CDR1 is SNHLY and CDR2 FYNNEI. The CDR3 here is CASNRESGNTIYF. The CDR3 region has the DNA TGTGCCAGCAACAGGGAATCTGGAAACACCATATATTTT.

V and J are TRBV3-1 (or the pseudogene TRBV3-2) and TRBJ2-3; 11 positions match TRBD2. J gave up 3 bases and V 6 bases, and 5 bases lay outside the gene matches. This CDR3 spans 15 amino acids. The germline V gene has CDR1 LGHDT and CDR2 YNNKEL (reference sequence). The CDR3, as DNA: TGTGCCAGCAGACAGGGGACTAGCGGTACAGATACGCAGTATTTT. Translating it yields CASRQGTSGTDTQYF.

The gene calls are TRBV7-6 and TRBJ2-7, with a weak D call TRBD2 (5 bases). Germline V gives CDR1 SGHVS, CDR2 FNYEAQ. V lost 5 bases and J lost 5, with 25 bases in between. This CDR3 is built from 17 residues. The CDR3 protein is CASSPNSRKWESHEQYF. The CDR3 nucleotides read TGTGCCAGCAGCCCGAACTCAAGAAAGTGGGAGAGTCACGAGCAGTACTTC.

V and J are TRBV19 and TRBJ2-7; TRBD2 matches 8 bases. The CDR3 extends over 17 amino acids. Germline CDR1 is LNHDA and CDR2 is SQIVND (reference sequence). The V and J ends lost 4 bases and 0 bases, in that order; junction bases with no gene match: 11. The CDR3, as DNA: TGTGCCAGTAGTAGAACACCTCCGGGACTAGGCTCCTACGAGCAGTACTTC. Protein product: CASSRTPPGLGSYEQYF.

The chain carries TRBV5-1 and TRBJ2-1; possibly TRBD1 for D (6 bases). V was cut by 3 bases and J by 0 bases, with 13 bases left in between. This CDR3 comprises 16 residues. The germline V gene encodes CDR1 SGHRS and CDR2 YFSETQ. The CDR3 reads CASSSITGSSYNEQFF. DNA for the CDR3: TGCGCCAGCAGCTCGATAACAGGGTCCTCCTACAATGAGCAGTTCTTC.